Shown below are 21 T cell receptor beta chains from a single sample sequenced in a study of early T cells in non-severe SARS-CoV-2 infection. TCRdb re-derived calls from the 5' RACE reads in MiXCR, one entry per CDR3 protein. Here the sample spans tens of thousands of distinct CDR3 sequences, 10% to 15% being singletons. Sequenced input: whole blood. The receptor source for this set is an adult who was a healthcare worker with PCR-confirmed SARS-CoV-2 infection or an uninfected control (not recorded which).

This clonotype turned up a few times. This chain links TRBV20-1 with TRBJ2-5, with D perhaps TRBD1 (6 bases). CDR1 is DFQATT, CDR2 SNEGSKA, per germline (reference sequence). The V and J ends lost 4 bases and 3 bases respectively, with 15 bases between them. The CDR3 covers 14 residues. CDR3 in DNA: TGCAGTGCTACGGACAGAGTATCTAAAGAGACCCAGTACTTC. This gives the protein CSATDRVSKETQYF.

This clonotype has ten or more counts. The V call is TRBV11-2, the J call TRBJ1-4; TRBD1 matches 7 bases. There are 14 residues in the CDR3. The germline V gene has CDR1 SGHAT and CDR2 FQNNGV. J was trimmed by 8 bases and V by 5 bases; bases with no gene match: 8. The CDR3 nucleotides read TGTGCCAGCAGCCTGGGACAGACGGAGGAAAAACTGTTTTTT. This translates into CASSLGQTEEKLFF. Together with reference TRBV11-2 and TRBJ1-4, the CDR3 gives the full variable domain: EAGVAQSPRYKIIEKRQSVAFWCNPISGHATLYWYQQILGQGPKLLIQFQNNGVVDDSQLPKDRFSAERLKGVDSTLKIQPAKLEDSAVYLCASSLGQTEEKLFFGSGTQLSVL.

Only a few counts were recorded for this clonotype. The chain employs TRBV7-9 and TRBJ1-4, with 7 bases matching TRBD1. This CDR3 region has 15 residues. The J segment lost 0 bases and the V segment lost 5 bases, leaving 3 bases of the junction unmatched. Germline V gene sequence: CDR1 SEHNR, CDR2 FQNEAQ (reference sequence). The CDR3: CASSIGTATNEKLFF. DNA of the CDR3: TGTGCCAGCAGCATTGGGACAGCAACTAATGAAAAACTGTTTTTT.

The sample holds a few counts of this clonotype. A much larger clone is a single base away; this may be a read error. The chain has TRBV7-9 and TRBJ1-2; a weak D match, TRBD1 (6 bases). Germline loops: CDR1 SEHNR, CDR2 FQNEAQ (reference sequence). CDR3 length: 12 residues. The V gene lost 4 bases and the J gene lost 4 bases, with 7 bases spanning the gap. CDR3 in amino acids: CASSSDSYGYTF. In nucleotides, the CDR3 is TGTGCCAGCAGCTCGGACAGCTATGGCTACACCTTC.

The rearrangement joins TRBV7-9 to TRBJ2-7, with D perhaps TRBD1 (5 bases). The V gene's germline CDR1 is SEHNR and CDR2 FQNEAQ (reference sequence). The CDR3 has 15 amino acids. V was clipped by 7 bases and J by 2 bases, with 18 bases between them. The CDR3 DNA reads as TGTGCCAGCACCCTCCGAGACAGCCCAACCTACGAGCAGTACTTC. Protein: CASTLRDSPTYEQYF.

Many counts were recorded for this clonotype. This chain connects TRBV11-2 to TRBJ2-1, with 9 nucleotides matching TRBD2. V lost 6 bases and J lost 0; bases outside the gene matches: 6. CDR1 is SGHAT and CDR2 is FQNNGV in the germline V gene. This CDR3 is 16 amino acids long. CDR3 in DNA: TGTGCCAGCAGTTGGAGCGGGGGGACCTCCTACAATGAGCAGTTCTTC. Its protein product is CASSWSGGTSYNEQFF.

This clonotype occurred a few times. The rearrangement uses TRBV6-2 or TRBV6-3 and TRBJ1-1; 9 bases line up with TRBD1. CDR1 is MNHEY and CDR2 is SVGEGT in the germline V gene. V lost 5 bases to trimming and J lost 9 bases; unmatched junction nucleotides: 13. The CDR3 sequence is 15 residues long. The CDR3 nucleotides are TGTGCCAGCAGTCCACGGACAGGGGCGGACGCGAAAGCTTTCTTT. Translated: CASSPRTGADAKAFF.

This clonotype came up many times. The chain has TRBV2 and TRBJ2-2, with D unclear. The V gene's germline CDR1 is SNHLY and CDR2 FYNNEI. Deletions cut 4 bases from V and 1 base from J, with 7 bases between. The length of the CDR3 is 14 residues. As DNA, the CDR3 is TGTGCCAGCAGTGCTACACTGAACACCGGGGAGCTGTTTTTT. Protein sequence: CASSATLNTGELFF.

This clonotype came up many times. J is TRBJ2-1 and V is TRBV4-1, with 9 positions matching TRBD2. This CDR3 comprises 17 residues. The V segment lost 3 bases and the J segment 9 bases; nucleotides outside the gene matches: 15. Germline loops: CDR1 MGHRA, CDR2 YSYEKL. CDR3 amino acids: CASSHGRGGYMEGEQFF. CDR3 DNA: TGCGCCAGCAGCCACGGGCGGGGGGGTTATATGGAGGGTGAGCAGTTCTTC.

V usage is TRBV4-3 and J usage is TRBJ2-1; 10 positions agree with TRBD2. Germline V gene sequence: CDR1 LGHNA, CDR2 YSLEER. The CDR3 loop spans 15 amino acids. The ends lost 3 bases at V and 6 bases at J; junction bases unmatched: 5. CDR3 nucleotide sequence: TGCGCCAGCAGCCATCTACTAGCGGGGAGCAATGAGCAGTTCTTC. It yields the protein CASSHLLAGSNEQFF.

This chain links TRBV28 with TRBJ2-7, with 8 bases lining up with TRBD2. The CDR3 covers 15 residues. The V gene end was trimmed by 11 bases and the J gene end by 1 base; junction bases not matched to a gene: 13. Germline V gene data show CDR1 as MDHEN and CDR2 as SYDVKM. The CDR3 protein is CAFSNPGLGSYEQYF. DNA for the CDR3: TGTGCCTTTTCAAACCCGGGACTAGGGTCCTACGAGCAGTACTTC.

The sample holds many counts of this clonotype. One end of the junction does not line up with germline, which may come from a read error. The rearrangement links TRBV18 to TRBJ1-3; D gene ambiguous. There are 19 residues in the CDR3. Germline lookup yields CDR1 KGHSH and CDR2 LQKENI. The CDR3 protein is CASSPRIPSPPNSENTIYF. DNA for the CDR3: TGTGCCAGCTCACCTAGAATTCCATCCCCTCCAAACTCTGAAAACACCATATATTTT.

This clonotype has just a few counts. The chain carries TRBV7-2 and TRBJ2-5, with TRBD2 matching 8 bases. Germline V CDR1 and CDR2: SGHTA, FQGNSA. The CDR3 sequence is 15 residues long. V trimming: 1 base; J trimming: 6 bases; junction bases outside the gene matches: 7. CDR3 DNA: TGTGCCAGCAGCTTAGAAGGACTAGCATTGCAGACCCAGTACTTC. Protein sequence: CASSLEGLALQTQYF. The whole variable domain, filled in from reference TRBV7-2 and TRBJ2-5, reads GAGVSQSPSNKVTEKGKDVELRCDPISGHTALYWYRQSLGQGLEFLIYFQGNSAPDKSGLPSDRFSAERTGGSVSTLTIQRTQQEDSAVYLCASSLEGLALQTQYFGPGTRLLVL.

The chain recombines TRBV7-2 with TRBJ2-2; 7 bases fit TRBD2. This CDR3 spans 17 amino acids. The V gene's germline CDR1 is SGHTA and CDR2 FQGNSA. V trimming: 7 bases; J trimming: 6 bases; junction bases outside the gene matches: 17. CDR3 nucleotide sequence: TGTGCCAGCAAGGGAAGGGAAGGCGGGAGCGTAGCCGGGGAGCTGTTTTTT. Translation gives CASKGREGGSVAGELFF.

The chain couples TRBV11-2 to TRBJ2-3; 8 bases match TRBD1. V was pared by 5 bases and J by 5 bases, with 6 bases of the junction left unmatched. CDR1 and CDR2 (germline): SGHAT, FQNNGV. CDR3 length equals 14 residues. The CDR3 protein is CASSQRTGQDTQYF. CDR3 DNA: TGTGCCAGCAGCCAAAGGACAGGGCAAGATACGCAGTATTTT.

This sequence joins TRBV6-6 and TRBJ1-4; 10 bases map to TRBD1. The CDR3 has 17 amino acids. Per the germline V gene, CDR1 is MNHNY and CDR2 is SVGAGI (reference sequence). With 0 bases clipped from V and 8 bases from J, the junction kept 9 bases outside the gene matches. In DNA, the CDR3 is TGTGCCAGCAGTTACTCGAGCGGGACAGGGGTAGGCGAAAAACTGTTTTTT. It specifies CASSYSSGTGVGEKLFF.

This clonotype has just one count. The chain links TRBV29-1 to TRBJ2-1; no clear D. Trimming took 3 bases from V and 9 from J, leaving 18 bases between them. CDR1 and CDR2 (germline): SQVTM, ANQGSEA. The CDR3 extends over 14 amino acids. The CDR3 coding sequence is TGCAGCGTTGACACGCTGAATAGTAGAGGTGAGCAGTTCTTC. This gives the protein CSVDTLNSRGEQFF.

This clonotype was observed many times. The chain joins TRBV7-6 to TRBJ1-1; D is unclear. The CDR3 contains 16 residues. V lost 5 bases, J lost 1 base, and 17 bases lay in between. Germline assignment: CDR1 SGHVS and CDR2 FNYEAQ. CDR3: CASSPVSGLGNTEAFF. CDR3 bases: TGTGCCAGCAGCCCTGTATCTGGTTTGGGGAACACTGAAGCTTTCTTT.

This clonotype was seen more than once but under ten times. This chain links TRBV28 with TRBJ2-1; 14 nucleotides agree with TRBD2. CDR1 and CDR2 from the germline V gene are MDHEN and SYDVKM. The V gene end was trimmed by 2 bases and the J gene end by 8 bases; junction bases not matched to a gene: 5. The CDR3 has 16 residues. The CDR3 here is CASSLTGTSGRDEQFF. The CDR3 DNA is TGTGCCAGCAGTTTAACCGGGACTAGCGGGAGAGATGAGCAGTTCTTC.

The rearrangement joins TRBV7-9 to TRBJ1-2, with D unclear. The length of the CDR3 is 15 residues. V lost 4 bases to trimming and J lost 6 bases, with 18 bases between them. From germline, CDR1 is SEHNR and CDR2 FQNEAQ (reference sequence). CDR3 sequence: CASSSRTGGSNGYTF. In nucleotides, the CDR3 is TGTGCCAGCAGCTCCCGCACGGGAGGGTCTAATGGCTACACCTTC. Complete variable domain (other parts from reference TRBV7-9 and TRBJ1-2): DTGVSQNPRHKITKRGQNVTFRCDPISEHNRLYWYRQTLGQGPEFLTYFQNEAQLEKSRLLSDRFSAERPKGSFSTLEIQRTEQGDSAMYLCASSSRTGGSNGYTFGSGTRLTVV.

This clonotype was counted between two and nine times. This chain connects TRBV7-8 to TRBJ1-1; D is possibly TRBD1 (6 bases). This CDR3 comprises 13 residues. V was cut by 5 bases and J by 3 bases, with 10 bases left in between. Germline loops: CDR1 SGHVS, CDR2 FQNEAQ. CDR3 nucleotides: TGTGCCAGCAGCAGGGGGGTTTACACTGAAGCTTTCTTT. As protein: CASSRGVYTEAFF.